These 9 T cell receptor beta chains came from one sample sequenced in a study of blood T cells in healthy people across ages. A second roughly 6 to 12 cycle PCR used barcoded and J-beta primers. TCRdb processed the 5' RACE reads anew with MiXCR; each CDR3 protein has one entry. Among around 1.5 million distinct CDR3 sequences listed, roughly 40% were seen once. The sequencing input was blood. The receptors derive from a woman aged 18-35 years in good health.

In this sample, this clonotype turned up a few times. This chain connects TRBV2 to TRBJ2-7, with 8 bases fitting TRBD1. J lost 9 bases, V lost 10 bases, and 11 bases had no gene match. The germline gives CDR1 SNHLY, CDR2 FYNNEI. The CDR3 consists of 12 residues. The CDR3 loop is CATSLDRGPQYF. DNA of the CDR3: TGTGCCACCTCGCTAGACAGGGGTCCGCAGTACTTC.

This clonotype has a handful of counts. V gene TRBV7-9 combines with J gene TRBJ2-3, with D possibly matching TRBD2 (6 bases). CDR3 length equals 14 residues. Trimming stripped 4 bases from V and 2 bases from J, with 10 bases between. Germline-derived CDR1 and CDR2 are SEHNR and FQNEAQ (reference sequence). The CDR3 sequence: CASSSGDFTDTQYF. The CDR3 DNA reads as TGTGCCAGCAGCTCCGGGGACTTCACAGATACGCAGTATTTT.

The chain joins TRBV14 to TRBJ2-7; 11 nucleotides align to TRBD2. This CDR3 comprises 15 residues. Germline CDR1 and CDR2: SGHDN and FVKESK. V dropped 2 bases and J dropped 3; count of bases not matched to a gene: 3. In DNA form, the CDR3 reads TGTGCCAGCAGCCAACTGGGACTAGCGGTCTACGAGCAGTACTTC. Protein sequence: CASSQLGLAVYEQYF. The full variable domain, completed using reference TRBV14 and TRBJ2-7, is EAGVTQFPSHSVIEKGQTVTLRCDPISGHDNLYWYRRVMGKEIKFLLHFVKESKQDESGMPNNRFLAERTGGTYSTLKVQPAELEDSGVYFCASSQLGLAVYEQYFGPGTRLTVT.

This clonotype came up a few times. The chain employs TRBV6-5 and TRBJ2-5; 9 bases align to TRBD2. The V gene end was trimmed by 2 bases and the J gene end by 4 bases; junction bases not matched to a gene: 8. The length of the CDR3 is 16 residues. CDR1 is MNHEY and CDR2 is SVGAGI in the germline V gene. CDR3 residues: CASSYTGGGAAETQYF. The CDR3 nucleotides are TGTGCCAGCAGTTACACAGGCGGGGGGGCCGCAGAGACCCAGTACTTC.

In this sample, this clonotype turned up a few times. This chain uses TRBV2 with TRBJ2-1; 10 bases are a match to TRBD2. With 8 bases clipped from V and 9 bases from J, the junction kept 10 bases outside the gene matches. The CDR3 length is 14 residues. Germline V gene lookup returns CDR1 SNHLY and CDR2 FYNNEI. Here the CDR3 reads CASDWKTSGREQFF. The CDR3 DNA reads TGTGCCAGCGACTGGAAGACTAGCGGGCGTGAGCAGTTCTTC.

This clonotype was counted at least ten times. The chain carries TRBV7-2 and TRBJ2-7; 13 positions agree with TRBD2. CDR1 is SGHTA and CDR2 is FQGNSA in the germline V gene. Losses at the gene ends were 5 bases for V and 3 bases for J; bases not matched to a gene: 1. This CDR3 spans 14 amino acids. The CDR3 DNA sequence: TGTGCCAGCAGCAGACTAGCGGGAGGCTACGAGCAGTACTTC. This sequence encodes CASSRLAGGYEQYF.

This sequence joins TRBV7-6 and TRBJ2-5, with D possibly TRBD2 on 5 matching bases. The DNA end favors TRBJ2-7, so the J call may be wrong. This CDR3 region has 12 residues. The germline V gene encodes CDR1 SGHVS and CDR2 FNYEAQ. The CDR3 loop is CASSSFEGEQYF. The CDR3 DNA sequence: TGTGCCAGCAGTTCGTTCGAGGGCGAGCAGTACTTC.

In the case of this clonotype: One junction end does not reproduce the germline sequence, and a read error may be involved. V gene TRBV11-2 combines with J gene TRBJ2-1, with 8 positions matching TRBD2. The CDR3 runs to 16 residues. CDR1 and CDR2 (germline): SGHAT, FQNNGV. Written as DNA, the CDR3 is TGTGCCAGCAGCGACCACGGGAGGGCCTCGAACAATGTGCAGTTCTTC. Residues: CASSDHGRASNNVQFF. Based on the CDR3 plus reference TRBV11-2 and TRBJ2-1, the full variable domain is EAGVAQSPRYKIIEKRQSVAFWCNPISGHATLYWYQQILGQGPKLLIQFQNNGVVDDSQLPKDRFSAERLKGVDSTLKIQPAKLEDSAVYLCASSDHGRASNNVQFFGPGTRLTVL.

This clonotype occurred a few times. The V and J genes are TRBV6-1 and TRBJ2-1, with a tentative D call TRBD1 (5 bases). Germline values: CDR1 MNHNS, CDR2 SASEGT. The CDR3 is 14 amino acids. V was shortened by 11 bases and J by 5 bases, with 19 bases between the two germline ends. The CDR3 region has the DNA TGTGCCTTACAGGCCATTGCGGCAAACAATGAGCAGTTCTTC. It is translated as CALQAIAANNEQFF.